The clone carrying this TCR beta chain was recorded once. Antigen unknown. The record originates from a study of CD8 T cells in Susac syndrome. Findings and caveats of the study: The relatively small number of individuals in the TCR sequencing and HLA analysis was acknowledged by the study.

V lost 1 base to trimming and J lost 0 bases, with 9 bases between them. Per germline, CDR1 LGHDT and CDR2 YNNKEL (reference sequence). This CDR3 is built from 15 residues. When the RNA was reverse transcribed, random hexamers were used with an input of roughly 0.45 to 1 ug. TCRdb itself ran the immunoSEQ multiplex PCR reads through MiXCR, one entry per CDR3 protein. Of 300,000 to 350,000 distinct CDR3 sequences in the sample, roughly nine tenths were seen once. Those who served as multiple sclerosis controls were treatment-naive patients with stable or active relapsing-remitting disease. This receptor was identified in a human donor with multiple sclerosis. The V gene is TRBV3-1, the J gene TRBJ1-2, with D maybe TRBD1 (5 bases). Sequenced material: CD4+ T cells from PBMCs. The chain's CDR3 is CASSQAAQANYGYTF. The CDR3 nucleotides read TGTGCCAGCAGCCAAGCCGCACAGGCTAACTATGGCTACACCTTC.